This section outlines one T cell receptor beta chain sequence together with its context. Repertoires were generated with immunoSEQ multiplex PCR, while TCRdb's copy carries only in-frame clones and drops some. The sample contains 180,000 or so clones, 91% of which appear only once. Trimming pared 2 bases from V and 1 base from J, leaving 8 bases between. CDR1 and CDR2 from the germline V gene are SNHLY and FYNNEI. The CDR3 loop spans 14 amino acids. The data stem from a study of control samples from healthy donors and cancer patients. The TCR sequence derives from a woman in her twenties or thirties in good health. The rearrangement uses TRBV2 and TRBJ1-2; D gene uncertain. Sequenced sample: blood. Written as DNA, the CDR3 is TGTGCCAGCAGTGAACAGCGGATTAACTATGGCTACACCTTC. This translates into CASSEQRINYGYTF. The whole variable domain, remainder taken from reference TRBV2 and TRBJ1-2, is EPEVTQTPSHQVTQMGQEVILRCVPISNHLYFYWYRQILGQKVEFLVSFYNNEISEKSEIFDDQFSVERPDGSNFTLKIRSTKLEDSAMYFCASSEQRINYGYTFGSGTRLTVV.